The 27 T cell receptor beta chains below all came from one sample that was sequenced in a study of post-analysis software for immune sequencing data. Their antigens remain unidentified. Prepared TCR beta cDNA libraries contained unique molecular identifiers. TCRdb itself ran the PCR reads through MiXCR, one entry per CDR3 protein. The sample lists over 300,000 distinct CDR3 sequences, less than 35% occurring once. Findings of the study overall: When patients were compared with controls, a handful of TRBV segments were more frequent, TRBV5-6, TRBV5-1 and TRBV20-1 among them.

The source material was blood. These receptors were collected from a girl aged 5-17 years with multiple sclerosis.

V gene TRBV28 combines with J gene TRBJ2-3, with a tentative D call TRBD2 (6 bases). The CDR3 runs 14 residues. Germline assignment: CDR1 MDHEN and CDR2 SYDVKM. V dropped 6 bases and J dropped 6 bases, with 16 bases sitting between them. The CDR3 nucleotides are TGTGCCAGCAGGTGGGACTGGGACCAGGATACGCAGTATTTT. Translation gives CASRWDWDQDTQYF.

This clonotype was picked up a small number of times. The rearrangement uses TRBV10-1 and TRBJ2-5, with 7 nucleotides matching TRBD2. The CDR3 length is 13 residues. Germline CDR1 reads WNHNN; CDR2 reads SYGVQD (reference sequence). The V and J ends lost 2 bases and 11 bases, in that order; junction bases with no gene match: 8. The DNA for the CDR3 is TGCGCCAGCAGTGAGGACTACCCCGGGGGGCAGTACTTC. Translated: CASSEDYPGGQYF.

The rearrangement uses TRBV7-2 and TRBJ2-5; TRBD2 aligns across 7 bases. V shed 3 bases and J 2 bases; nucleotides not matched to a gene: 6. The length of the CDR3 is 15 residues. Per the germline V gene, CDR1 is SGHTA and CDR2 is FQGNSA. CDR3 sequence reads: CASSLGGVRQETQYF. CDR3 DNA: TGTGCCAGCAGCTTGGGGGGGGTCAGGCAAGAGACCCAGTACTTC.

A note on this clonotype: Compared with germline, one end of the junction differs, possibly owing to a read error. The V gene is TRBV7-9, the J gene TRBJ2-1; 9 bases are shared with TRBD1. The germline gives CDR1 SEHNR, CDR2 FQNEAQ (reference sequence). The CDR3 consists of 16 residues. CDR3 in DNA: TGTTCCAGCAGCTTAGACGGCGACAGGGGGAACAATGAGCAGTTCTTC. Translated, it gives CSSSLDGDRGNNEQFF.

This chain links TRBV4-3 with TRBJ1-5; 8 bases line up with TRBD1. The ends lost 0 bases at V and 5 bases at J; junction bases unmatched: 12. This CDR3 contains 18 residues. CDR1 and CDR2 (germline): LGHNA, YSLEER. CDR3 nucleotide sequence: TGCGCCAGCAGCCAAGATCCAGGGGGCGCGGGTCGAGATCAGCCCCAGCATTTT. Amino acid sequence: CASSQDPGGAGRDQPQHF.

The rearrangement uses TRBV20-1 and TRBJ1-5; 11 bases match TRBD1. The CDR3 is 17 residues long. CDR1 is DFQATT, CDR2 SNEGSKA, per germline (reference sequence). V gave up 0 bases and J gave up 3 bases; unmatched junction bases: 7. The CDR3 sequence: CSARELGQGGINQPQHF. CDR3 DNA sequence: TGCAGTGCTAGAGAGCTGGGACAGGGGGGAATCAATCAGCCCCAGCATTTT.

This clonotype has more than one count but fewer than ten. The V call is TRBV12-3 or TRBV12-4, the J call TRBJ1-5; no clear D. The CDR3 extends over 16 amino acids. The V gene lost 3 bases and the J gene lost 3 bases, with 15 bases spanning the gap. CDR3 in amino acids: CASSFVPTIPNQPQHF. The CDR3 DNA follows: TGTGCCAGCAGTTTTGTTCCGACCATCCCCAATCAGCCCCAGCATTTT.

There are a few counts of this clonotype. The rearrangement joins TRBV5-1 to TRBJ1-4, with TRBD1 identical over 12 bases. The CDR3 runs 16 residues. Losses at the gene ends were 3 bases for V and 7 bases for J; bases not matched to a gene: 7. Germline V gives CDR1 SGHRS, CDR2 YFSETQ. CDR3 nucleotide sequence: TGCGCCAGCAGCTGGGGGACAGGGGGCGTAAGTGAAAAACTGTTTTTT. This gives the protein CASSWGTGGVSEKLFF.

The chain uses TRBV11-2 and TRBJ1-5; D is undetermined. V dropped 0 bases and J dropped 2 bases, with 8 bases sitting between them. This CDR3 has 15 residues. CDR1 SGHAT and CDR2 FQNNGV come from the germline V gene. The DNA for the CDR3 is TGTGCCAGCAGCTTAGAGGCGGGAGGCAATCAGCCCCAGCATTTT. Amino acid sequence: CASSLEAGGNQPQHF.

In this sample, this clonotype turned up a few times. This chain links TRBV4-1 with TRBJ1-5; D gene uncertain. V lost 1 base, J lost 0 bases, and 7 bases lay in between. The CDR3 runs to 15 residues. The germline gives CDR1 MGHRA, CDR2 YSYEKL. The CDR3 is CASSQVAGSNQPQHF. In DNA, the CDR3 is TGCGCCAGCAGCCAAGTAGCCGGTAGCAATCAGCCCCAGCATTTT.

The CDR3 DNA sequence: TGCGCCAGCAGCTTGGCCGACCTCCTAGCGGGGAAAGAGACCCAGTACTTC. This gives the protein CASSLADLLAGKETQYF. The J gene is TRBJ2-5, the V gene TRBV5-1; 9 bases match TRBD2. V trimming: 0 bases; J trimming: 3 bases; junction bases outside the gene matches: 9. CDR1 SGHRS and CDR2 YFSETQ come from the germline V gene. The CDR3 consists of 17 residues.

CDR3 residues: CSARGPFNTSGGPSGTDTQYF. CDR3 sequence (DNA): TGCAGTGCTAGAGGCCCTTTCAATACTAGCGGGGGGCCCTCGGGAACAGATACGCAGTATTTT. The V and J genes are TRBV20-1 and TRBJ2-3, with 12 bases fitting TRBD2. The CDR3 has 21 amino acids. The germline CDR1 and CDR2 sequences are DFQATT and SNEGSKA (reference sequence). V shed 1 base and J 3 bases; nucleotides not matched to a gene: 20.

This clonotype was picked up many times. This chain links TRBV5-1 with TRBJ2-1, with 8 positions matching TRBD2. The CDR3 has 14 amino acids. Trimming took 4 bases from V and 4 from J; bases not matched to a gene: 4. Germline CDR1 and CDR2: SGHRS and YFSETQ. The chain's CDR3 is CASSISGGYNEQFF. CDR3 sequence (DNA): TGCGCCAGCAGCATAAGCGGGGGTTACAATGAGCAGTTCTTC.

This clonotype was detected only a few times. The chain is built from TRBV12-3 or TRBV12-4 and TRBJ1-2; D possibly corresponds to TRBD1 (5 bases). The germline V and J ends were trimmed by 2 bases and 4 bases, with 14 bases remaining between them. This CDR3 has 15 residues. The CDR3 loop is CASSLQQVPTYGYTF. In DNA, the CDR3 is TGTGCCAGCAGTTTACAACAGGTTCCCACCTATGGCTACACCTTC.

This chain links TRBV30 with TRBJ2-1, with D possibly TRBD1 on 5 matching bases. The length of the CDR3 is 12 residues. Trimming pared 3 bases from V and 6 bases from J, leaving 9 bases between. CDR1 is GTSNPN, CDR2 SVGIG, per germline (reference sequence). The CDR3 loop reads CAWRGQGNEQFF. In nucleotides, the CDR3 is TGTGCCTGGAGAGGGCAGGGCAATGAGCAGTTCTTC.

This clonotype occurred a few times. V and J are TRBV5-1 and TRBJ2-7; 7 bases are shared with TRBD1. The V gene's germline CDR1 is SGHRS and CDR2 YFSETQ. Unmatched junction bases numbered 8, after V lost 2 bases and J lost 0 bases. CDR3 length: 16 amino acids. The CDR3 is CASSFQGQPPSYEQYF. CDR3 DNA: TGCGCCAGCAGCTTCCAGGGACAGCCACCCTCCTACGAGCAGTACTTC.

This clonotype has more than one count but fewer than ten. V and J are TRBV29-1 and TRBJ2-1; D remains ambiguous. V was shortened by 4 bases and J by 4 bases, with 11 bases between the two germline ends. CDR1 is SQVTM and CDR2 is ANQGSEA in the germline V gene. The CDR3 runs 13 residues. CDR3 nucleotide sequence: TGCAGCGTTGGGGATTCAACTTACAATGAGCAGTTCTTC. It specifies CSVGDSTYNEQFF.

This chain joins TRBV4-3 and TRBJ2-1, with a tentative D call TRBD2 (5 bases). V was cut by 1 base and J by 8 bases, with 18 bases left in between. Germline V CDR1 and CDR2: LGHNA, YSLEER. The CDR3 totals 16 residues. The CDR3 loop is CASSQAFTGQADEQFF. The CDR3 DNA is TGCGCCAGCAGCCAAGCGTTTACGGGCCAAGCGGATGAGCAGTTCTTC.

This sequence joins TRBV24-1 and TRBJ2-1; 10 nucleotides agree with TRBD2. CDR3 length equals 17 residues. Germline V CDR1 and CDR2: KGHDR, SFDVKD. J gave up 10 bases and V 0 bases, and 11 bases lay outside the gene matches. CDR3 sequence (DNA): TGTGCCACCAGTGATTTGTCGGCTAGCGGGGGCTTACACGAGCAGTTCTTC. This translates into CATSDLSASGGLHEQFF.

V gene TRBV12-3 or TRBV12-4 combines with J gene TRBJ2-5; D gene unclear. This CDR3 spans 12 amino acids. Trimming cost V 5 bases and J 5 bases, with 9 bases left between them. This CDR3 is CASSVFGETQYF. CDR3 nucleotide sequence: TGTGCCAGCAGTGTCTTTGGGGAGACCCAGTACTTC.

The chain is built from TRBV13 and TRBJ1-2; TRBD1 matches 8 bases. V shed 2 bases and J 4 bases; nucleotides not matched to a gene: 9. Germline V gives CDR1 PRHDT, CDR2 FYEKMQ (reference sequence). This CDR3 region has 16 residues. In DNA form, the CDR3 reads TGTGCCAGCAGCTTAACGTCCGGGACAGGTGGCTATGGCTACACCTTC. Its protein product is CASSLTSGTGGYGYTF. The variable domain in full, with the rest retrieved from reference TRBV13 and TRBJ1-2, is AAGVIQSPRHLIKEKRETATLKCYPIPRHDTVYWYQQGPGQDPQFLISFYEKMQSDKGSIPDRFSAQQFSDYHSELNMSSLELGDSALYFCASSLTSGTGGYGYTFGSGTRLTVV.

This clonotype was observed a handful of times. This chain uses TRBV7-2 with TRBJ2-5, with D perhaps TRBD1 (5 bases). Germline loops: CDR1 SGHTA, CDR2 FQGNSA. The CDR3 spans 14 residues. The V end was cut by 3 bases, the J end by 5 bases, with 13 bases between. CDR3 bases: TGTGCCAGCAGCTTTGGGGCCCGGCGGGAGACCCAGTACTTC. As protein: CASSFGARRETQYF.

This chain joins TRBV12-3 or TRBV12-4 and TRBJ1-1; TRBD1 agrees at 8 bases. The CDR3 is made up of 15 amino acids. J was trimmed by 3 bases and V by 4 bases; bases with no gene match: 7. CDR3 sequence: CASSSPDRAYTEAFF. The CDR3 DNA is TGTGCCAGCAGTTCTCCGGACAGGGCGTACACTGAAGCTTTCTTT.

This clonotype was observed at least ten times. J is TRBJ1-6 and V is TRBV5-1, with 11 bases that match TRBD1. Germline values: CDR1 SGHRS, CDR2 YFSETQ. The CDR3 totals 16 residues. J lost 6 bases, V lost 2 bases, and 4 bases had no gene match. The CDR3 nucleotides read TGCGCCAGCAGCTTCACCGGGACAGGGGGTAATTCACCCCTCCACTTT. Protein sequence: CASSFTGTGGNSPLHF.

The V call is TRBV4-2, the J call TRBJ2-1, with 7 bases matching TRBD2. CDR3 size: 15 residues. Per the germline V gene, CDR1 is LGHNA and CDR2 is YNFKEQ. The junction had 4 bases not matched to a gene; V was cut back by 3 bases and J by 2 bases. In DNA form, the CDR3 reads TGTGCCAGCAGCCACGGGGCGGGGGCCTACAATGAGCAGTTCTTC. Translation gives CASSHGAGAYNEQFF.

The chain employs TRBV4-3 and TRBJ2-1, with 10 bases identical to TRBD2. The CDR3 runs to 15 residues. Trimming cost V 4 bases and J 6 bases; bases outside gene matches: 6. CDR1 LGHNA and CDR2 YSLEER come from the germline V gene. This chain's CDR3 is CASSPSGGAINEQFF. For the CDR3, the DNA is TGCGCCAGCAGCCCCAGCGGGGGGGCCATCAATGAGCAGTTCTTC.

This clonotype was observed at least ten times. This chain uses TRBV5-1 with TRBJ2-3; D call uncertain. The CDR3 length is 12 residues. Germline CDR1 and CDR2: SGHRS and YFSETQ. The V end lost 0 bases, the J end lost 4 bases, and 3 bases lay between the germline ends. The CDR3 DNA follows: TGCGCCAGCAGCTTGGCTTCAGATACGCAGTATTTT. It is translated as CASSLASDTQYF.